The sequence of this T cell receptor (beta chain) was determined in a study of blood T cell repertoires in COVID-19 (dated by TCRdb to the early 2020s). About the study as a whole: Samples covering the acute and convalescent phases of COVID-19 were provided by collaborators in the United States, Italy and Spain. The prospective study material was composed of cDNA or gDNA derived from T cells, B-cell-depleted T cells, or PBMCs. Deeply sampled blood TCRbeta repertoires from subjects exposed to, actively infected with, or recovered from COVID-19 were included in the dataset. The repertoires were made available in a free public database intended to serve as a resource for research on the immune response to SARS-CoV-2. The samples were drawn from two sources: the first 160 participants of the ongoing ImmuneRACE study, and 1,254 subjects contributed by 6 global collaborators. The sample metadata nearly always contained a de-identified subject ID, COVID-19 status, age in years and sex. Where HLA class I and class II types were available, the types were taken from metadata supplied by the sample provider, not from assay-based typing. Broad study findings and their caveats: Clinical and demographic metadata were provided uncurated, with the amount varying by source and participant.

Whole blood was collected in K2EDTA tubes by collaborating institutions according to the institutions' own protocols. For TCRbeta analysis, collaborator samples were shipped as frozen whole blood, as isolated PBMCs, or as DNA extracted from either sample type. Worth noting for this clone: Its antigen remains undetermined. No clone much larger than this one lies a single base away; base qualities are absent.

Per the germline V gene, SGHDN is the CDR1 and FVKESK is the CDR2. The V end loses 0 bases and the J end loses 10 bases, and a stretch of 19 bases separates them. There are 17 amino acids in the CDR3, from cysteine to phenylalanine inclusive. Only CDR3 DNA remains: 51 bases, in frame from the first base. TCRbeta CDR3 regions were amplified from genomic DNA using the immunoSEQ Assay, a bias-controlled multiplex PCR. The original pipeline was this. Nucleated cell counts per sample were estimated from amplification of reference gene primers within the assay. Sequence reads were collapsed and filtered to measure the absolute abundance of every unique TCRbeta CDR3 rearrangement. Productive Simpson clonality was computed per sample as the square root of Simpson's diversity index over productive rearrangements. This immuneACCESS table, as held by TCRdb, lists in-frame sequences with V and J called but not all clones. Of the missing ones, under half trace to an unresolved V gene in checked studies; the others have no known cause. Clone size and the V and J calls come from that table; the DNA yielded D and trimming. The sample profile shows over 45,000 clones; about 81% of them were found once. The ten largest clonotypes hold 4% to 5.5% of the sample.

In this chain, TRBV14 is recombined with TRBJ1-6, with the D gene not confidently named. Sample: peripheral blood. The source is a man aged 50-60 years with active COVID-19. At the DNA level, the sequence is TGTGCCAGCAGCCAAGATGCTAAGAGACATGTTTCGTCACCCCTCCACTTT. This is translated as CASSQDAKRHVSSPLHF.